This T cell receptor beta chain came from a study of blood T cell repertoires in COVID-19. About the research overall: Italy, Spain and the United States were the sources of the convalescent and acute COVID-19 samples.

In the study's own analysis: Reference gene primer amplification yielded estimated nucleated cell counts. The table came from immunoSEQ multiplex PCR; TCRdb's copy has only in-frame clones and leaves some out. The DNA gave D and trimming, while V, J and clone size come from that table. Of approximately 100,000 clones listed, roughly 85% are singletons. The sequence was collected from a man at least 80 years old with acute or convalescent COVID-19. Input material: peripheral blood.

As DNA, the CDR3 is TGTGCCACCAGCAGAGAAATCAGTGACAATCAGCCCCAGCATTTT. Translated, it gives CATSREISDNQPQHF. The J gene is TRBJ1-5, the V gene TRBV15; D is undetermined. The CDR3 spans 15 residues. With 0 bases removed from V and 3 bases from J, the gap between germline ends came to 9 bases. Germline lookup yields CDR1 LNHNV and CDR2 YYDKDF (reference sequence).